This T cell receptor beta chain was sequenced in a study of cytomegalovirus exposure and HLA in healthy donors. On this clone itself: The antigen is undetermined.

The study's findings and limits: The study listed 150 to 200 cytomegalovirus-associated TCR beta chains. TCR beta V segments were, for the most part, productive about 90% or about 30% of the time in an earlier analysis. Rarity characterized most TCR sequences, yet some public TCRs appeared in many donors. In a later analysis, HLA-associated TCR beta chains were more clonally expanded than equally common others.

Per the germline V gene, CDR1 is SGHTA and CDR2 is FQGNSA. CDR3 size: 13 residues. Trimming left V 2 bases short and J 5 bases short, with 10 bases between. The primer mix had 60 Vbeta and 13 Jbeta primers. Libraries were prepared by immunoSEQ multiplex PCR; TCRdb keeps only in-frame clonotypes and omits some of them. The data contain approximately 130,000 clones, about four fifths of them seen just once; the ten biggest clones take up approximately 1.1%. The receptor's source is a male donor in good health and CMV-seronegative. The sequencing sample was made of PBMCs. The chain uses TRBV7-2 and TRBJ2-7; D uncertain. The DNA of the CDR3 is TGTGCCAGCAGCTTACTTAGTAGCCACGAGCAGTACTTC. It translates to CASSLLSSHEQYF.